These 26 T cell receptor beta chains were all obtained from the same sample, sequenced in a study of CD8+ T cells in alopecia areata. Sequencing used cDNA as its template, made by extracting RNA and reverse transcribing it. The assay was immunoSEQ multiplex PCR, and TCRdb's table has in-frame clones only and misses some. The data contain some 190,000 clones, about three fifths of them singletons. Noted treatment: oral pan-JAK inhibitor, 5-10 mg twice daily. The sequenced sample was CD4+ T cells sorted from blood, obtained at week 24, from a patient treated with tofacitinib. These receptors were obtained from a human donor with alopecia areata.

The V and J genes are TRBV30 and TRBJ2-3; no definite D call. Germline V gene data show CDR1 as GTSNPN and CDR2 as SVGIG (reference sequence). This CDR3 is built from 15 residues. The germline V and J ends were trimmed by 2 bases and 0 bases, with 12 bases remaining between them. The CDR3 loop is CAWSTPSPSTDTQYF. CDR3 DNA: TGTGCCTGGAGTACCCCAAGTCCTAGCACAGATACGCAGTATTTT.

This clone was seen only a few times. This sample also contains other DNA sequences that code for the same CDR3. V gene TRBV5-1 combines with J gene TRBJ2-3; TRBD1 or TRBD2 may be the D gene (5 bases each). The CDR3 runs to 15 residues. The ends were cut back, 1 base at V and 0 bases at J, with 9 bases in the middle. The germline CDR1 and CDR2 sequences are SGHRS and YFSETQ. CDR3 nucleotides: TGCGCCAGCAGCTTGCGAGGGGTTAGCACAGATACGCAGTATTTT. Translated: CASSLRGVSTDTQYF. The full variable domain, rest sourced from reference TRBV5-1 and TRBJ2-3, is KAGVTQTPRYLIKTRGQQVTLSCSPISGHRSVSWYQQTPGQGLQFLFEYFSETQRNKGNFPGRFSGRQFSNSRSEMNVSTLELGDSALYLCASSLRGVSTDTQYFGPGTRLTVL.

This rearrangement joins TRBV14 to TRBJ2-7; D assignment may be TRBD1 or TRBD2 (5 bases each). The CDR3 is made up of 16 amino acids. In germline, CDR1 is SGHDN, CDR2 FVKESK. Trimming cost V 0 bases and J 11 bases, with 23 bases left between them. The CDR3 protein is CASSQECGRCSGQEYF. CDR3 coding DNA: TGTGCCAGCAGCCAAGAGTGCGGGCGGTGTTCGGGGCAGGAGTACTTC.

The chain uses TRBV29-1 and TRBJ2-7; D unclear. In germline, CDR1 is SQVTM, CDR2 ANQGSEA. The V end lost 7 bases, the J end lost 2 bases, and 18 bases lay between the germline ends. CDR3 length equals 14 residues. The CDR3 loop is CSAVDGSLPYEQYF. For the CDR3, the DNA is TGCAGCGCTGTGGACGGATCCCTCCCCTACGAGCAGTACTTC.

The chain has TRBV29-1 and TRBJ1-1; D is uncertain. The germline gives CDR1 SQVTM, CDR2 ANQGSEA. This CDR3 contains 12 residues. V lost 7 bases to trimming and J lost 1 base, with 10 bases between them. CDR3 nucleotide sequence: TGCAGCGCTAGTCGGAGGAACACTGAAGCTTTCTTT. It codes for CSASRRNTEAFF. The entire variable domain, with the rest obtained from reference TRBV29-1 and TRBJ1-1, is as follows: SAVISQKPSRDICQRGTSLTIQCQVDSQVTMMFWYRQQPGQSLTLIATANQGSEATYESGFVIDKFPISRPNLTFSTLTVSNMSPEDSSIYLCSASRRNTEAFFGQGTRLTVV.

The chain links TRBV30 to TRBJ2-2; 7 nucleotides agree with TRBD1. Germline CDR1 and CDR2: GTSNPN and SVGIG (reference sequence). V lost 2 bases to trimming and J lost 2 bases; unmatched junction nucleotides: 8. This CDR3 is built from 16 residues. In DNA form, the CDR3 reads TGTGCCTGGAGTAAAAGGACAGGAATAAACACCGGGGAGCTGTTTTTT. Translated: CAWSKRTGINTGELFF.

The V call is TRBV30, the J call TRBJ2-1, with TRBD2 as a possible D gene (5 bases). V was cut by 0 bases and J by 7 bases, with 16 bases left in between. The germline gives CDR1 GTSNPN, CDR2 SVGIG (reference sequence). This CDR3 is built from 15 residues. For the CDR3, the DNA is TGTGCCTGGAGTGTTCGTCTAGCTGGGTTAAATGAGCAGTTCTTC. Its translation is CAWSVRLAGLNEQFF.

V usage is TRBV29-1 and J usage is TRBJ1-2, with 11 bases that match TRBD1. Trimming at V came to 4 bases and at J to 4 bases, leaving 2 bases not matched to a gene. The germline V gene has CDR1 SQVTM and CDR2 ANQGSEA. The CDR3 loop spans 13 amino acids. The CDR3 sequence is CSVGTGGSYGYTF. CDR3 DNA: TGCAGCGTTGGGACAGGGGGCTCCTATGGCTACACCTTC.

A note on this clone: Other DNA sequences in this sample translate to the same CDR3. CDR3 region: CASSVGTDTQYF. The CDR3 DNA sequence: TGTGCCAGCAGCGTGGGAACAGATACGCAGTATTTT. V gene TRBV9 combines with J gene TRBJ2-3; D unclear. Germline lookup yields CDR1 SGDLS and CDR2 YYNGEE. The CDR3 sequence is 12 residues long. Trimming cost V 2 bases and J 3 bases, with 4 bases left between them.

The CDR3 here is CSVEITGGETF. In DNA form, the CDR3 reads TGCAGCGTTGAAATAACAGGGGGTGAGACCTTC. The chain employs TRBV29-1 and TRBJ1-2, with TRBD1 matching 8 bases. Germline CDR1 reads SQVTM; CDR2 reads ANQGSEA. V lost 2 bases to trimming and J lost 14 bases; unmatched junction nucleotides: 7. CDR3 length: 11 amino acids.

On this clone: This CDR3 is also generated by other DNA sequences in the sample. This chain joins TRBV4-3 and TRBJ2-7; D ambiguous. Germline V gives CDR1 LGHNA, CDR2 YSLEER. The V gene lost 1 base and the J gene lost 2 bases, with 6 bases spanning the gap. The CDR3 has 13 residues. The CDR3 coding sequence is TGCGCCAGCAGCCAAGTGTTAACCTACGAGCAGTACTTC. The encoded protein is CASSQVLTYEQYF.

J is TRBJ2-5 and V is TRBV7-2; D possibly uses TRBD1 or TRBD2 (5 bases each). The better agreement between TRBJ2-7 and the DNA end casts doubt on the J call. The germline V gene has CDR1 SGHTA and CDR2 FQGNSA. The CDR3 is 13 residues long. The CDR3 spells CASSPGPQYEQYF. The CDR3 DNA sequence: TGTGCCAGCAGCCCGGGACCCCAATACGAGCAGTACTTC.

This chain uses TRBV29-1 with TRBJ2-6; TRBD1 might be the D (5 bases). Germline values: CDR1 SQVTM, CDR2 ANQGSEA. This CDR3 has 15 residues. The V and J ends lost 7 bases and 0 bases respectively, with 13 bases between them. CDR3 nucleotide sequence: TGCAGCGCTACGCACAGGAGCTCTGGGGCCAACGTCCTGACTTTC. This codes for CSATHRSSGANVLTF.

The rearrangement links TRBV30 to TRBJ2-5; the match to TRBD2 covers 8 bases. The CDR3 extends over 11 amino acids. Germline lookup yields CDR1 GTSNPN and CDR2 SVGIG (reference sequence). The ends lost 5 bases at V and 14 bases at J; junction bases unmatched: 10. CDR3 DNA: TGTGCCTGGCTCCTTAGCGGGACCCTCTACTTC. Amino acid sequence: CAWLLSGTLYF.

J is TRBJ2-1 and V is TRBV7-6; TRBD1 matches at 10 bases. The CDR3 sequence is 15 residues long. The V gene's germline CDR1 is SGHVS and CDR2 FNYEAQ. V was clipped by 3 bases and J by 8 bases; unmatched bases: 7. This chain's CDR3 is CASSLVGTGEYEQFF. The CDR3 DNA follows: TGTGCCAGCAGCTTGGTAGGGACAGGGGAATATGAGCAGTTCTTC.

The rearrangement links TRBV14 to TRBJ1-6; unclear D gene. CDR1 is SGHDN and CDR2 is FVKESK in the germline V gene. V lost 5 bases, J lost 8 bases, and 1 base lay in between. The CDR3 has 10 residues. This CDR3 is CASSYSPLHF. CDR3 sequence (DNA): TGTGCCAGCAGCTATTCACCCCTCCACTTT.

The chain combines TRBV11-2 with TRBJ1-2; possibly TRBD1 for D (5 bases). The CDR3 has 15 residues. V gave up 5 bases and J gave up 5 bases, with 18 bases separating them. The germline gives CDR1 SGHAT, CDR2 FQNNGV. The CDR3 DNA sequence: TGTGCCAGCAGCCCGCAGGGTGTAAAGGCTTATGGCTACACCTTC. This codes for CASSPQGVKAYGYTF.

CDR3 loop: CSVGRGRVEYAEAFF. The CDR3 DNA reads as TGCAGCGTTGGGAGGGGCCGGGTTGAATACGCTGAAGCTTTCTTT. The chain has TRBV29-1 and TRBJ1-1, with a possible D match to TRBD1 (5 bases). Germline CDR1 SQVTM, CDR2 ANQGSEA. CDR3 length: 15 amino acids. The V and J ends lost 4 bases and 6 bases respectively, with 21 bases between them.

The chain couples TRBV29-1 to TRBJ2-5; tentative D call: TRBD2 (6 bases). Trimming removed 5 bases at V and 6 bases at J, with 13 bases between. The CDR3 sequence is 12 residues long. Germline V CDR1 and CDR2: SQVTM, ANQGSEA. CDR3 in DNA: TGCAGCGTTTTTGAGGGAGGACAGACCCAGTACTTC. Translation: CSVFEGGQTQYF.

The rearrangement links TRBV19 to TRBJ1-2, with a tentative D call TRBD1 (6 bases). CDR1 and CDR2 (germline): LNHDA, SQIVND (reference sequence). V dropped 3 bases and J dropped 4 bases, with 15 bases sitting between them. This CDR3 contains 15 residues. The CDR3 DNA sequence: TGTGCCAGTAGTATTGATTGGGACACCGGCTATGGCTACACCTTC. It specifies CASSIDWDTGYGYTF. The whole variable domain, remainder taken from reference TRBV19 and TRBJ1-2, is DGGITQSPKYLFRKEGQNVTLSCEQNLNHDAMYWYRQDPGQGLRLIYYSQIVNDFQKGDIAEGYSVSREKKESFPLTVTSAQKNPTAFYLCASSIDWDTGYGYTFGSGTRLTVV.

This sequence joins TRBV29-1 and TRBJ1-5, with TRBD1 matching 12 bases. CDR1 and CDR2 (germline): SQVTM, ANQGSEA. The V segment lost 4 bases and the J segment 2 bases; nucleotides outside the gene matches: 9. The CDR3 sequence is 17 residues long. The CDR3 here is CSVVWGQGAGGNQPQHF. CDR3 in DNA: TGCAGCGTTGTCTGGGGACAGGGGGCAGGGGGCAATCAGCCCCAGCATTTT.

This clone was seen at least ten times. The chain links TRBV4-3 to TRBJ1-2; the D gene is possibly TRBD1 (6 bases). Germline V gives CDR1 LGHNA, CDR2 YSLEER. V was cut by 0 bases and J by 2 bases, with 16 bases left in between. The CDR3 is 17 amino acids. CDR3 coding DNA: TGCGCCAGCAGCCAAGATCCCCCAGGGGCGAAAAACTATGGCTACACCTTC. Protein sequence: CASSQDPPGAKNYGYTF.

The chain couples TRBV14 to TRBJ1-4, with unresolved D. This CDR3 region has 14 residues. The V end lost 3 bases, the J end lost 8 bases, and 13 bases lay between the germline ends. In germline, CDR1 is SGHDN, CDR2 FVKESK. CDR3 in amino acids: CASSQSISGEKLFF. The CDR3 DNA reads as TGTGCCAGCAGCCAGAGTATAAGCGGGGAAAAACTGTTTTTT. The full variable domain, with the rest looked up from reference TRBV14 and TRBJ1-4, is EAGVTQFPSHSVIEKGQTVTLRCDPISGHDNLYWYRRVMGKEIKFLLHFVKESKQDESGMPNNRFLAERTGGTYSTLKVQPAELEDSGVYFCASSQSISGEKLFFGSGTQLSVL.

The chain couples TRBV7-2 to TRBJ2-2; D perhaps matches TRBD1 (6 bases). CDR1 SGHTA and CDR2 FQGNSA come from the germline V gene. The V gene lost 5 bases and the J gene lost 6 bases, with 25 bases spanning the gap. CDR3 length: 18 amino acids. CDR3: CASSPDREGFMGAGELFF. The CDR3 bases are TGTGCCAGCAGCCCGGACAGAGAGGGCTTTATGGGGGCCGGGGAGCTGTTTTTT. The full variable domain, rest sourced from reference TRBV7-2 and TRBJ2-2, is GAGVSQSPSNKVTEKGKDVELRCDPISGHTALYWYRQSLGQGLEFLIYFQGNSAPDKSGLPSDRFSAERTGGSVSTLTIQRTQQEDSAVYLCASSPDREGFMGAGELFFGEGSRLTVL.

The chain carries TRBV2 and TRBJ2-7; 12 nucleotides line up with TRBD1. V lost 6 bases and J lost 2; bases outside the gene matches: 2. CDR1 and CDR2 (germline): SNHLY, FYNNEI. CDR3 length equals 14 residues. The CDR3 reads CASRGQGATYEQYF. The DNA of the CDR3 is TGTGCCAGCAGGGGACAGGGGGCCACCTACGAGCAGTACTTC.

This clone was picked up a small number of times. This chain links TRBV7-9 with TRBJ1-6; 8 bases map to TRBD1. CDR1 and CDR2 (germline): SEHNR, FQNEAQ (reference sequence). The CDR3 is 18 residues long. Trimming removed 1 base from V and 5 bases from J; junction bases left unmatched: 10. CDR3 in amino acids: CASSLGAVSGGDNSPLHF. The CDR3 nucleotides read TGTGCCAGCAGCTTAGGTGCCGTATCAGGGGGCGATAATTCACCCCTCCACTTT.